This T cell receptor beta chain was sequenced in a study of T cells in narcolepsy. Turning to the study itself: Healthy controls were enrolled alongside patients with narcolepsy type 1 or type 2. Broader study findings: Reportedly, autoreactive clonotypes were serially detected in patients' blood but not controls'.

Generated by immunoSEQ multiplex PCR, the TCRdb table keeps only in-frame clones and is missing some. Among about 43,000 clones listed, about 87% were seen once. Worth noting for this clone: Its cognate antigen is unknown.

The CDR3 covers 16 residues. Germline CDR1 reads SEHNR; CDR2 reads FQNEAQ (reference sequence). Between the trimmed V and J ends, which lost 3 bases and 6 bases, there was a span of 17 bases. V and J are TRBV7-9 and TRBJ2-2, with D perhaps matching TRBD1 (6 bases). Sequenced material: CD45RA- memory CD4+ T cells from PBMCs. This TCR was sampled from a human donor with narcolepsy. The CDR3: CASSFQGLRFAGELFF. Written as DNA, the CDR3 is TGTGCCAGCAGCTTTCAGGGGTTACGTTTTGCCGGGGAGCTGTTTTTT.